The 4 T cell receptor beta chains below were found in one sample sequenced in a study of breast tumors, draining lymph nodes, adjacent tissues. TCRdb fed the multiplex PCR reads into MiXCR, producing one record per CDR3 protein. Here the sample spans 200,000 or so distinct CDR3 sequences, approximately 31% being singletons. Axillary draining lymph nodes of breast cancer patients supplied the node samples. The specimen was axillary lymph node tissue. The receptor source for this set is a female donor with breast cancer. Some clones in this sample may be carry-over from other donors' samples.

About this clonotype itself: The junction departs from the called germline gene at one end, perhaps through a read error. The chain is built from TRBV7-8 and TRBJ2-7; TRBD1 matches 10 bases. Germline lookup yields CDR1 SGHVS and CDR2 FQNEAQ. CDR3 length: 23 residues. As DNA, the CDR3 is TGTGCCAGCAGCTTAGCGCCAAAGGCGCCGGGACAGGGGCCGAAGAGCCTCTCCTACGAGCAGCACTTC. Its translation is CASSLAPKAPGQGPKSLSYEQHF.

This clonotype was found many times. The chain joins TRBV20-1 to TRBJ2-3; TRBD1 might be the D (5 bases). V dropped 6 bases and J dropped 5 bases, with 15 bases sitting between them. The CDR3 has 13 residues. The germline gives CDR1 DFQATT, CDR2 SNEGSKA (reference sequence). The CDR3 protein is CSATDKGGDTQYF. The CDR3 bases are TGCAGTGCCACGGACAAGGGTGGAGATACGCAGTATTTT.

This clonotype was observed at least ten times. This chain joins TRBV4-1 and TRBJ2-5; possibly TRBD2 for D (5 bases). CDR3 length equals 17 residues. V was trimmed by 0 bases and J by 1 base, leaving 15 bases between them. Germline lookup yields CDR1 MGHRA and CDR2 YSYEKL. The CDR3 reads CASSQDSAGGLQETQYF. The CDR3 DNA reads TGCGCCAGCAGCCAAGATTCGGCAGGAGGCCTCCAAGAGACCCAGTACTTC.

This clonotype was seen repeatedly, ten times or more. V usage is TRBV28 and J usage is TRBJ1-2; weak D call: TRBD1 (5 bases). The CDR3 has 14 residues. V was pared by 1 base and J by 7 bases, with 13 bases between. Per germline, CDR1 MDHEN and CDR2 SYDVKM. The CDR3 DNA is TGTGCCAGCAGTTTATCCGGGGCTCCGGTTGGCTACACCTTC. It codes for CASSLSGAPVGYTF.